This T cell receptor beta chain comes out of a study of CD8 T cells in ankylosing spondylitis. Quantitative 5'-RACE with molecular barcodes generated TCR beta libraries. In TCRdb, the 5' RACE reads were re-called with MiXCR into one record per CDR3 protein. This sample has 180,000 or so distinct CDR3 sequences, with around 10% found just once. There are a few counts of this clonotype. V dropped 1 base and J dropped 2; count of bases not matched to a gene: 7. This CDR3 has 16 residues. CDR1 is DFQATT, CDR2 SNEGSKA, per germline (reference sequence). This chain connects TRBV20-1 to TRBJ1-5, with 8 bases aligning to TRBD1. The specimen sequenced was blood, either unsorted or a sorted T cell fraction (not recorded which). This receptor was identified in a male donor with ankylosing spondylitis or in good health (not recorded which). The CDR3 protein is CSARAPGQDGNQPQHF. In nucleotides, the CDR3 is TGCAGTGCTAGAGCCCCGGGACAGGATGGCAATCAGCCCCAGCATTTT.